This T cell receptor beta chain was recovered during a study of T cell repertoires in cytomegalovirus infection. Overall study: Shared public TCR beta signatures pointed to both CMV infection and a matching HLA type.

CDR3 length: 15 residues. Trimming took 2 bases from V and 6 from J; bases not matched to a gene: 2. Germline CDR1 MNHEY, CDR2 SVGAGI. From the reads, TCRdb called clonotypes with MiXCR, one entry per CDR3 protein. This table has some 230,000 distinct CDR3 sequences, roughly 20% appearing once. This receptor was identified in a human donor in good health (CMV status not recorded). Some clones in this sample may be carry-over from other donors' samples. The chain employs TRBV6-5 and TRBJ2-1; 12 nucleotides agree with TRBD2. Sequenced sample: CD8+ T cells from PBMCs. CDR3 nucleotides: TGTGCCAGCAGTTACCCGACTAGCGGGGGCAATGAGCAGTTCTTC. Its translation is CASSYPTSGGNEQFF.